The 28 T cell receptor beta chains below all came from one sample that was sequenced in a study of shared clonotypes between healthy human individuals. Repertoires were generated with immunoSEQ multiplex PCR, while TCRdb's copy carries only in-frame clones and drops some. The sample contains 1,500,000 or so clones, 98% to 99% of which appear only once. The sequencing sample was made of naive CD4+ T cells sorted from blood. Described subset: CD45RA+ positively selected. The receptor source for this set is a man younger than 40 in good health.

The rearrangement joins TRBV7-2 to TRBJ2-1, with 12 bases identical to TRBD2. J lost 2 bases, V lost 1 base, and 0 bases had no gene match. The V gene's germline CDR1 is SGHTA and CDR2 FQGNSA. This CDR3 has 16 amino acids. The CDR3 reads CASSLGTSGTYNEQFF. The CDR3 DNA sequence: TGTGCCAGCAGCTTAGGGACTAGCGGGACCTACAATGAGCAGTTCTTC.

The chain combines TRBV6-5 with TRBJ1-2, with D unresolved. CDR1 MNHEY and CDR2 SVGAGI come from the germline V gene. The CDR3 runs to 13 residues. The V end was cut by 6 bases, the J end by 8 bases, with 16 bases between. For the CDR3, the DNA is TGTGCCAGCAGCCAACCTCCACGTTGGGGCTACACCTTC. It yields the protein CASSQPPRWGYTF.

This clone has only one observation. The genes are TRBV28 and TRBJ2-2; D is possibly TRBD1 (10 bases). Trimming pared 5 bases from V and 8 bases from J, leaving 33 bases between. Per the germline V gene, CDR1 is MDHEN and CDR2 is SYDVKM. The CDR3 spans 20 residues. The CDR3 loop is CASSPGQGVMASGTSGELFF. In DNA, the CDR3 is TGTGCCAGCAGTCCCGGACAGGGGGTTATGGCTAGCGGGACTTCTGGGGAGCTGTTTTTT.

The rearrangement uses TRBV11-3 and TRBJ2-7, with D possibly matching TRBD2 (5 bases). Per germline, CDR1 SGHNT and CDR2 YENEEA. The CDR3 length is 16 residues. The V end lost 1 base, the J end lost 2 bases, and 15 bases lay between the germline ends. CDR3 sequence: CASSLGPPSLAYEQYF. In DNA form, the CDR3 reads TGTGCCAGCAGCTTAGGTCCTCCTAGCCTCGCCTACGAGCAGTACTTC. The whole variable domain, filled in from reference TRBV11-3 and TRBJ2-7, reads EAGVVQSPRYKIIEKKQPVAFWCNPISGHNTLYWYLQNLGQGPELLIRYENEEAVDDSQLPKDRFSAERLKGVDSTLKIQPAELGDSAVYLCASSLGPPSLAYEQYFGPGTRLTVT.

As concerns this clone: The sample contains more than one DNA sequence encoding this CDR3. The J gene is TRBJ2-1, the V gene TRBV4-1; TRBD2 aligns across 8 bases. The germline CDR1 and CDR2 sequences are MGHRA and YSYEKL. This CDR3 has 15 amino acids. V trimming: 1 base; J trimming: 4 bases; junction bases outside the gene matches: 3. CDR3 sequence (DNA): TGCGCCAGCAGCCAAGGCCTAGCGGGTTACAATGAGCAGTTCTTC. Translated, it gives CASSQGLAGYNEQFF.

This clone was recorded only once. The chain carries TRBV2 and TRBJ2-2, with 10 bases that match TRBD1. The CDR3 has 17 amino acids. Per the germline V gene, CDR1 is SNHLY and CDR2 is FYNNEI. V trimming: 2 bases; J trimming: 3 bases; junction bases outside the gene matches: 6. The DNA of the CDR3 is TGTGCCAGCAGTGAATTTTTGGGACAGGGGTACACCGGGGAGCTGTTTTTT. Translating gives CASSEFLGQGYTGELFF. Full variable domain (remainder filled in from reference TRBV2 and TRBJ2-2): EPEVTQTPSHQVTQMGQEVILRCVPISNHLYFYWYRQILGQKVEFLVSFYNNEISEKSEIFDDQFSVERPDGSNFTLKIRSTKLEDSAMYFCASSEFLGQGYTGELFFGEGSRLTVL.

The chain is built from TRBV18 and TRBJ1-1; tentatively, D is TRBD1 (5 bases). This CDR3 is built from 17 residues. The germline CDR1 and CDR2 sequences are KGHSH and LQKENI. V lost 3 bases and J lost 0, with 17 bases in between. The CDR3: CASSPGGGRLMNTEAFF. The CDR3 DNA reads TGTGCCAGCTCACCCGGGGGTGGGAGACTGATGAACACTGAAGCTTTCTTT.

The chain carries TRBV5-8 and TRBJ1-1; no clear D gene. CDR1 SGHTS and CDR2 YDEGEE come from the germline V gene. Trimming shortened V by 0 bases and J by 0 bases, and 9 bases separated the two germline ends. The CDR3 is made up of 15 amino acids. The CDR3 sequence: CASSLGGLMNTEAFF. Written as DNA, the CDR3 is TGTGCCAGCAGCTTGGGCGGACTCATGAACACTGAAGCTTTCTTT. Complete variable domain (other parts from reference TRBV5-8 and TRBJ1-1): EAGVTQSPTHLIKTRGQQATLRCSPISGHTSVYWYQQALGLGLQFLLWYDEGEERNRGNFPPRFSGRQFPNYSSELNVNALELEDSALYLCASSLGGLMNTEAFFGQGTRLTVV.

This clone appeared a single time. CDR3 residues: CASSEDSHSYEQYF. In nucleotides, the CDR3 is TGTGCCAGCAGTGAAGACAGCCACTCCTACGAGCAGTACTTC. The chain uses TRBV2 and TRBJ2-7; no definite D call. The CDR3 extends over 14 amino acids. Germline CDR1 and CDR2: SNHLY and FYNNEI. The V and J ends lost 1 base and 0 bases respectively, with 7 bases between them. Full variable domain (outside the CDR3, taken from reference TRBV2 and TRBJ2-7): EPEVTQTPSHQVTQMGQEVILRCVPISNHLYFYWYRQILGQKVEFLVSFYNNEISEKSEIFDDQFSVERPDGSNFTLKIRSTKLEDSAMYFCASSEDSHSYEQYFGPGTRLTVT.

The V and J genes are TRBV7-8 and TRBJ1-3; no clear D gene. CDR1 is SGHVS and CDR2 is FQNEAQ in the germline V gene. Trimming stripped 5 bases from V and 0 bases from J, with 17 bases between. The CDR3 contains 17 residues. DNA for the CDR3: TGTGCCAGCAGCCCTCGGGGAGGTTCCTTCTCTGGAAACACCATATATTTT. The encoded protein is CASSPRGGSFSGNTIYF.

The rearrangement links TRBV28 to TRBJ1-5; D is undetermined. The CDR3 runs 12 residues. Germline CDR1 is MDHEN and CDR2 is SYDVKM. With 6 bases removed from V and 6 bases from J, the gap between germline ends came to 9 bases. CDR3 amino acids: CASRGPIQPQHF. CDR3 DNA sequence: TGTGCCAGCAGAGGGCCAATTCAGCCCCAGCATTTT.

The V gene is TRBV5-4, the J gene TRBJ2-1; D not certain. Per germline, CDR1 SGHNT and CDR2 YYREEE (reference sequence). The CDR3 loop spans 15 amino acids. Trimming removed 2 bases from V and 7 bases from J, with 16 bases in between. The CDR3 sequence: CASSLSGPRLNEQFF. CDR3 sequence (DNA): TGTGCCAGCAGCTTATCCGGCCCGAGGTTGAATGAGCAGTTCTTC.

The chain employs TRBV5-4 and TRBJ1-4; weak D call: TRBD1 (6 bases). In germline, CDR1 is SGHNT, CDR2 YYREEE (reference sequence). The V end was cut by 4 bases, the J end by 8 bases, with 18 bases between. The CDR3 spans 15 residues. The DNA for the CDR3 is TGTGCCAGCAGCCCTAGGGGGGGGCAGGAAGAAAAACTGTTTTTT. Translating gives CASSPRGGQEEKLFF.

The chain employs TRBV5-6 and TRBJ2-2; D remains unclear. Germline values: CDR1 SGHDT, CDR2 YYEEEE. The V end lost 0 bases, the J end lost 6 bases, and 12 bases lay between the germline ends. The CDR3 is 15 residues long. The CDR3 loop is CASSLVGSWAGELFF. CDR3 bases: TGTGCCAGCAGCTTGGTAGGGTCATGGGCCGGGGAGCTGTTTTTT.

The chain employs TRBV28 and TRBJ1-5; 7 bases are a match to TRBD1. CDR3 length equals 14 residues. After removal of 8 bases from V and 5 bases from J, the junction contained 9 bases not matched to a gene. In germline, CDR1 is MDHEN, CDR2 SYDVKM. The CDR3 DNA reads as TGTGCCAGCCATCACAGGGGTGCCTATCAGCCCCAGCATTTT. Translating gives CASHHRGAYQPQHF.

V usage is TRBV10-1 and J usage is TRBJ2-7, with 13 bases fitting TRBD2. CDR1 WNHNN and CDR2 SYGVQD come from the germline V gene (reference sequence). The CDR3 loop spans 16 amino acids. The V and J ends lost 4 bases and 0 bases, in that order; junction bases with no gene match: 3. The CDR3 DNA reads TGCGCCAGCAGTGGGACTAGCGGGAGAGGCTCCTACGAGCAGTACTTC. This encodes CASSGTSGRGSYEQYF.

The chain joins TRBV28 to TRBJ2-1, with D perhaps matching TRBD2 (6 bases). This CDR3 comprises 14 residues. The V end lost 7 bases, the J end lost 4 bases, and 14 bases lay between the germline ends. The germline V gene encodes CDR1 MDHEN and CDR2 SYDVKM. CDR3 region: CASILGGRYNEQFF. The DNA of the CDR3 is TGTGCCAGCATTCTGGGGGGAAGGTACAATGAGCAGTTCTTC. Supplemented by reference TRBV28 and TRBJ2-1, the full variable domain reads DVKVTQSSRYLVKRTGEKVFLECVQDMDHENMFWYRQDPGLGLRLIYFSYDVKMKEKGDIPEGYSVSREKKERFSLILESASTNQTSMYLCASILGGRYNEQFFGPGTRLTVL.

The rearrangement links TRBV2 to TRBJ2-1; D possibly uses TRBD1 or TRBD2 (5 bases each). CDR3 length equals 11 residues. The ends were cut back, 6 bases at V and 10 bases at J, with 10 bases in the middle. Per germline, CDR1 SNHLY and CDR2 FYNNEI. The CDR3 DNA sequence: TGTGCCAGCAGAGCCCGGGACGAGCAGTTCTTC. Protein sequence: CASRARDEQFF.

The chain joins TRBV14 to TRBJ2-6; D is perhaps TRBD1 (5 bases). The length of the CDR3 is 16 residues. Trimming removed 1 base at V and 0 bases at J, with 7 bases between. Germline loops: CDR1 SGHDN, CDR2 FVKESK. The CDR3 DNA is TGTGCCAGCAGCCAAGGCAGGGACTCTGGGGCCAACGTCCTGACTTTC. Amino acids: CASSQGRDSGANVLTF.

The gene calls are TRBV7-9 and TRBJ2-3, with a possible D match to TRBD2 (5 bases). Per the germline V gene, CDR1 is SEHNR and CDR2 is FQNEAQ (reference sequence). The CDR3 is 15 residues long. Trimming left V 5 bases short and J 0 bases short, with 12 bases between. CDR3 sequence: CASSRTGGSTDTQYF. The DNA of the CDR3 is TGTGCCAGCAGCCGGACTGGCGGGAGCACAGATACGCAGTATTTT.

This chain joins TRBV9 and TRBJ2-7; no definite D call. The V gene lost 6 bases and the J gene lost 7 bases, with 23 bases spanning the gap. Germline V gene sequence: CDR1 SGDLS, CDR2 YYNGEE. The CDR3 spans 15 residues. CDR3 amino acids: CASNQAGLLLGEQYF. The CDR3 DNA reads TGTGCCAGCAACCAGGCTGGGTTACTCCTCGGGGAGCAGTACTTC.

The chain carries TRBV9 and TRBJ2-3; perhaps TRBD2 as D (6 bases). Between the trimmed V and J ends, which lost 2 bases and 3 bases, there was a span of 22 bases. From germline, CDR1 is SGDLS and CDR2 YYNGEE. CDR3 length equals 18 residues. The CDR3, as DNA: TGTGCCAGCAGCGTGAGCCCCGCGACCGGGGGAGGTACAGATACGCAGTATTTT. Its protein product is CASSVSPATGGGTDTQYF.

The CDR3 DNA sequence: TGTGCCAGCACCACCGGGACCTCGGTCGGCTACACCTTC. It translates to CASTTGTSVGYTF. The chain links TRBV6-6 to TRBJ1-2, with a possible D match to TRBD1 (5 bases). The CDR3 is 13 amino acids. V was trimmed by 7 bases and J by 8 bases, leaving 17 bases between them. The germline gives CDR1 MNHNY, CDR2 SVGAGI (reference sequence).

The V gene is TRBV4-2, the J gene TRBJ1-2; D not resolved. This CDR3 is built from 13 residues. V was cut by 5 bases and J by 0 bases, with 7 bases left in between. Germline CDR1 reads LGHNA; CDR2 reads YNFKEQ. The CDR3 protein is CASSYRANYGYTF. For the CDR3, the DNA is TGTGCCAGCAGCTATCGAGCTAACTATGGCTACACCTTC.

This rearrangement joins TRBV7-3 to TRBJ2-7; 13 bases line up with TRBD2. Germline V gives CDR1 SGHTA, CDR2 FQGTGA. Trimming took 5 bases from V and 5 from J; bases not matched to a gene: 12. The CDR3 sequence is 17 residues long. CDR3 amino acids: CASSQGFGTSGTHEQYF. The DNA for the CDR3 is TGTGCCAGCAGCCAAGGCTTCGGGACTAGCGGGACCCACGAGCAGTACTTC.

J is TRBJ1-5 and V is TRBV6-1, with 7 bases that match TRBD1. V shed 4 bases and J 2 bases; nucleotides not matched to a gene: 2. This CDR3 contains 14 residues. CDR1 is MNHNS and CDR2 is SASEGT in the germline V gene. The CDR3 nucleotides are TGTGCCAGCAGTGCCGGACAGGGCAATCAGCCCCAGCATTTT. Translation gives CASSAGQGNQPQHF.

This clone occurred once. The genes are TRBV10-1 and TRBJ2-3; D is unclear. The CDR3 extends over 12 amino acids. CDR1 is WNHNN and CDR2 is SYGVQD in the germline V gene (reference sequence). V was cut by 6 bases and J by 6 bases, with 10 bases left in between. CDR3 nucleotides: TGCGCCAGCAGCGCCGAATGGGATACGCAGTATTTT. Translating it yields CASSAEWDTQYF.

The chain couples TRBV7-2 to TRBJ2-7; 8 bases are shared with TRBD1. The CDR3 contains 17 residues. V was pared by 2 bases and J by 2 bases, with 11 bases of the junction left unmatched. Germline V gene data show CDR1 as SGHTA and CDR2 as FQGNSA. The CDR3 nucleotides are TGTGCCAGCAGCTTACGGGGGACCGGGACAGGCACCTACGAGCAGTACTTC. It is translated as CASSLRGTGTGTYEQYF.